This is a list of T cell receptor beta chains from one sample in a study of T cells after yellow fever vaccination. TCRdb re-called the 5' RACE reads through MiXCR, storing one row per CDR3 protein. The data contain about 300,000 distinct CDR3 sequences, 7.5% to 9.5% of them singletons. Sequences were derived from CD4+ T cells sorted from PBMCs, sampled 5 days after the yellow fever booster vaccination. The receptors come from a man between 18 and 35 years old who received the YFV17D yellow fever vaccine. CDR3s include the opening cysteine and the closing phenylalanine or tryptophan. A D gene is named only where the DNA matches it firmly. The listing skips clone size in some rows; elsewhere it reads once, few, many or a size class.

j_gene	abundance	v_gene	d_gene	len	CDR3aa	CDR3nt
TRBJ2-3	.	TRBV4-3	TRBD2	17	CASSRVGLAASTDTQYF	TGCGCCAGCAGCCGGGTAGGACTAGCGGCTAGCACAGATACGCAGTATTTT
TRBJ1-6	few	TRBV4-3	.	15	CASSRGPDSNSPLHF	TGCGCCAGCAGCCGCGGCCCGGACAGCAATTCACCCCTCCACTTT
TRBJ2-3	many	TRBV28	TRBD2	17	CASSPTGGGPATDTQYF	TGTGCCAGCAGTCCCACGGGGGGGGGTCCCGCAACTGATACGCAGTATTTT
TRBJ2-2	.	TRBV6-1	.	12	CASSEGSGELFF	TGTGCCAGCAGTGAAGGTTCCGGGGAGCTGTTTTTT
TRBJ1-2	many	TRBV4-1	.	17	CASSQEWGTPDHRGYTF	TGCGCCAGCAGCCAAGAGTGGGGCACCCCTGATCATCGGGGCTACACCTTC
TRBJ1-1	.	TRBV4-1	.	15	CASSQTGGANTEAFF	TGCGCCAGCAGCCAAACCGGGGGGGCGAACACTGAAGCTTTCTTT
TRBJ2-3	.	TRBV6-2/TRBV6-3	TRBD1	11	CASRTGYTQYF	TGTGCCAGCAGGACAGGGTATACGCAGTATTTT
TRBJ1-5	.	TRBV7-3	TRBD1	15	CASSRGGAGNQPQHF	TGTGCCAGCAGCCGAGGGGGCGCCGGCAATCAGCCCCAGCATTTT
TRBJ1-3	few	TRBV5-1	.	14	CASSLEGPGNTIYF	TGCGCCAGCAGCTTGGAGGGTCCAGGAAACACCATATATTTT
TRBJ2-3	few	TRBV5-1	TRBD2	15	CASSPRTSGADTQYF	TGCGCCAGCAGCCCTCGGACTAGCGGTGCAGATACGCAGTATTTT
TRBJ2-6	.	TRBV20-1	.	15	CSARAGSSGANVLTF	TGCAGTGCTAGAGCGGGCAGCTCTGGGGCCAACGTCCTGACTTTC
TRBJ2-7	few	TRBV5-6	.	15	CASRWGITGNGEQYF	TGTGCCAGCAGGTGGGGGATAACAGGGAACGGCGAGCAGTACTTC
TRBJ2-2	.	TRBV4-2	.	17	CASSQDLVGSYTGELFF	TGTGCCAGCAGCCAAGATTTGGTGGGGAGTTACACCGGGGAGCTGTTTTTT
TRBJ1-2	few	TRBV27	.	16	CTSSLMCPGRNYGYTF	TGCACCAGCAGTTTAATGTGCCCGGGACGGAACTATGGCTACACCTTC
TRBJ2-3	few	TRBV25-1	.	14	CASSSPGATDTQYF	TGTGCCAGCAGCTCACCAGGGGCTACAGATACGCAGTATTTT
TRBJ1-2	few	TRBV6-1	.	15	CASSEVPGIFGGYTF	TGTGCCAGCAGTGAAGTTCCAGGGATCTTTGGTGGCTACACCTTC
TRBJ1-6	.	TRBV27	.	15	CASSRGARFGAPLHF	TGTGCCAGCAGCCGCGGGGCTCGGTTCGGTGCACCCCTCCACTTT
TRBJ1-6	.	TRBV20-1	TRBD1	13	CSATDRGNSPLHF	TGCAGTGCCACCGACAGGGGTAATTCACCCCTCCACTTT
TRBJ2-1	few	TRBV18	TRBD2	14	CASSRIAGPNEQFF	TGTGCCAGCTCACGAATAGCGGGGCCGAATGAGCAGTTCTTC
TRBJ2-1	.	TRBV7-9	.	11	CASSLSFEQFF	TGTGCCAGCAGCTTGTCGTTTGAGCAGTTCTTC
TRBJ2-5	few	TRBV10-2	TRBD2	14	CASRASGGEKTQYF	TGCGCCAGTAGAGCTAGCGGGGGGGAAAAGACCCAGTACTTC
TRBJ1-6	few	TRBV11-2	.	14	CASSLEYRHSPLHF	TGTGCCAGCAGCTTAGAGTATCGGCATTCACCCCTCCACTTT